The T cell receptor beta chain under discussion was sequenced for a study of human T cells and chemical hapten exposure. This CDR3 is built from 16 residues. V lost 3 bases to trimming and J lost 3 bases; unmatched junction nucleotides: 9. CDR1 is SQVTM, CDR2 ANQGSEA, per germline. The study's library attached unique molecular identifiers to single cDNA molecules. TCRdb itself ran the RACE reads through MiXCR, one entry per CDR3 protein. The profile shows some 84,000 distinct CDR3 sequences, more than 9% of them singletons. As to time point: patch test 2, 6 weeks after DPC sensitization. The treatment here: therapeutic diphenylcyclopropenone sensitization with weekly scalp DPC.

The V gene is TRBV29-1, the J gene TRBJ2-2, with 8 bases fitting TRBD1. The clonotype was recovered from a woman in her forties or fifties with alopecia areata. Some clones in this sample may be carry-over from other donors' samples. This specimen was whole blood, taken in connection with sensitization to the hapten diphenylcyclopropenone (DPC). The CDR3 sequence is CSVEKGGTGHTGELFF. The CDR3 region has the DNA TGCAGCGTTGAGAAAGGGGGGACAGGTCACACCGGGGAGCTGTTTTTT.